This TCR beta chain was obtained from a study of beta chain features in type 1 diabetes. Study results and caveats: Shorter TCRB CDR3s, moderately but significantly so, were found in Type 1 diabetes patients in all four CD4+ subsets.

There are a few counts of this clone. Antigen specificity is unknown. All sorted populations exceeded 95% purity. The study reverse transcribed the entire isolated RNA, so it sequenced expressed TCRB transcripts. The data were produced by immunoSEQ multiplex PCR, yet TCRdb's version contains in-frame clones alone and is incomplete. The sample holds 350,000 to 400,000 clones, 10% to 15% seen once. The sample consisted of naive CD4+ T cells from blood. This receptor was taken from a woman between 18 and 29 years old with type 1 diabetes.

The CDR3 region has the DNA TGTGCCAGCAGCCCTCGACAGCGAACCGAGCAGTACTTC. Translated, it gives CASSPRQRTEQYF. The chain uses TRBV7-2 and TRBJ2-7; weak D call: TRBD1 (5 bases). CDR1 and CDR2 from the germline V gene are SGHTA and FQGNSA. The CDR3 runs to 13 residues. Between the trimmed V and J ends, which lost 5 bases and 6 bases, there was a span of 14 bases.